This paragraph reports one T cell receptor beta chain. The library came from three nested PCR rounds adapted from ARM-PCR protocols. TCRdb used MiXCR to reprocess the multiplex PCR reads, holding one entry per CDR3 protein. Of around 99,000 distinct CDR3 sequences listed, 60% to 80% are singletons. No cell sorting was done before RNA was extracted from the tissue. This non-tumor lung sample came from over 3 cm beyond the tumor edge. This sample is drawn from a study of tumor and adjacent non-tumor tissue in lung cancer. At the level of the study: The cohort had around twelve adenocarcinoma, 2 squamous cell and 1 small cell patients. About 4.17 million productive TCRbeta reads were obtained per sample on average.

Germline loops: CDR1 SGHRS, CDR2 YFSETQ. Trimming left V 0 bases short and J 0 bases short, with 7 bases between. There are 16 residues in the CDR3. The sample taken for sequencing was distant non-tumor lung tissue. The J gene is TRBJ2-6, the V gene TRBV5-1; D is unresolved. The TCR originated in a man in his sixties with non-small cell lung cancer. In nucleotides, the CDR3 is TGCGCCAGCAGCTTGGCTATACACTCTGGGGCCAACGTCCTGACTTTC. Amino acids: CASSLAIHSGANVLTF.